The next 19 T cell receptor beta chains were all read from a single sample in a study of T cell responses to AZD1222 COVID-19 vaccine. The data were produced by immunoSEQ multiplex PCR, yet TCRdb's version contains in-frame clones alone and is incomplete. The sample contains about 78,000 clones, 65% to 85% of which appear only once. The starting material was peripheral blood, obtained on day 0 of AZD1222 vaccination. The receptors originated from an adult in good health.

V gene TRBV4-3 combines with J gene TRBJ2-3; D may be TRBD1 or TRBD2 (5 bases each). Germline V gene sequence: CDR1 LGHNA, CDR2 YSLEER. Trimming left V 0 bases short and J 0 bases short, with 7 bases between. There are 15 residues in the CDR3. The CDR3 coding sequence is TGCGCCAGCAGCCAAGATTGGGGGAGCACAGATACGCAGTATTTT. Residues: CASSQDWGSTDTQYF.

This clone appeared a single time. It is unclear where the CDR3 begins or ends on the DNA, so no DNA is shown, and the CDR3 is as TCRdb lists it. The chain employs TRBV7-9 and TRBJ2-3; the table's TRBD1 call for D was not verified on the DNA. The length of the CDR3 is 15 amino acids, counting both ends. In germline, CDR1 is SEHNR, CDR2 FQNEAQ (reference sequence). The CDR3: CASTDRWGQGSSADF.

The chain joins TRBV30 to TRBJ1-4, with D possibly matching TRBD1 (6 bases). Trimming pared 2 bases from V and 1 base from J, leaving 11 bases between. CDR3 length: 15 residues. In germline, CDR1 is GTSNPN, CDR2 SVGIG (reference sequence). The CDR3 here is CAWSPRRGTNEKLFF. CDR3 bases: TGTGCCTGGAGTCCCCGCAGGGGAACTAATGAAAAACTGTTTTTT.

The V call is TRBV7-9, the J call TRBJ2-5, with D hard to call. This CDR3 comprises 15 residues. Trimming shortened V by 3 bases and J by 5 bases, and 16 bases separated the two germline ends. CDR1 and CDR2 (germline): SEHNR, FQNEAQ (reference sequence). CDR3 sequence: CASSFGTTETETQYF. The DNA for the CDR3 is TGTGCCAGCAGCTTCGGTACCACGGAAACGGAGACCCAGTACTTC.

The chain combines TRBV11-2 with TRBJ2-2; D not certain. The CDR3 has 14 amino acids. Trimming shortened V by 0 bases and J by 6 bases, and 8 bases separated the two germline ends. CDR1 and CDR2 from the germline V gene are SGHAT and FQNNGV. The CDR3 loop is CASSLDPAAGELFF. CDR3 bases: TGTGCCAGCAGCTTAGATCCGGCGGCCGGGGAGCTGTTTTTT.

The chain couples TRBV11-2 to TRBJ2-3, with D maybe TRBD2 (6 bases). Trimming left V 5 bases short and J 2 bases short, with 11 bases between. CDR3 length: 14 amino acids. The germline V gene has CDR1 SGHAT and CDR2 FQNNGV. CDR3 loop: CASSPGLATDTQYF. DNA for the CDR3: TGTGCCAGCAGCCCGGGACTTGCCACAGATACGCAGTATTTT. Full variable domain (remainder filled in from reference TRBV11-2 and TRBJ2-3): EAGVAQSPRYKIIEKRQSVAFWCNPISGHATLYWYQQILGQGPKLLIQFQNNGVVDDSQLPKDRFSAERLKGVDSTLKIQPAKLEDSAVYLCASSPGLATDTQYFGPGTRLTVL.

The DNA for the CDR3 is TGTGCCAGCAGCTGGAGGAACACTGAAGCTTTCTTT. Translated: CASSWRNTEAFF. The genes are TRBV7-9 and TRBJ1-1; no reliable D call. Trimming took off 4 bases at V and 1 base at J, with 4 bases between the two ends. This CDR3 region has 12 residues. Per germline, CDR1 SEHNR and CDR2 FQNEAQ (reference sequence).

The chain joins TRBV6-5 to TRBJ1-1; 7 bases match TRBD1. With V trimmed by 4 bases and J by 0 bases, 5 bases remained unmatched. Germline V gene lookup returns CDR1 MNHEY and CDR2 SVGAGI. The CDR3 contains 15 residues. The CDR3 nucleotides read TGTGCCAGCAGTTCGGCGACAGGGTTGAACACTGAAGCTTTCTTT. Protein: CASSSATGLNTEAFF.

The CDR3 DNA follows: TGTGCCAGCAGTTCAGGCGCTAGCGGGGGTTCCTACGAGCAGTACTTC. Translation gives CASSSGASGGSYEQYF. The V and J genes are TRBV5-6 and TRBJ2-7; 10 nucleotides line up with TRBD2. Germline V gene sequence: CDR1 SGHDT, CDR2 YYEEEE. CDR3 length: 16 amino acids. The V and J ends lost 5 bases and 1 base, in that order; junction bases with no gene match: 9.

DNA of the CDR3: TGTGCCAGTAGCCTAGCGGCAGGGGAATCGAGGTTCGGGGCTGAAGCTTTCTTT. Translated: CASSLAAGESRFGAEAFF. The V and J genes are TRBV19 and TRBJ1-1; weak D call: TRBD1 (6 bases). Trimming left V 6 bases short and J 6 bases short, with 29 bases between. The germline V gene has CDR1 LNHDA and CDR2 SQIVND (reference sequence). The CDR3 has 18 residues.

V is TRBV6-5 and J is TRBJ2-2; D is ambiguous. Germline V CDR1 and CDR2: MNHEY, SVGAGI. Trimming removed 0 bases at V and 1 base at J, with 3 bases between. The CDR3 runs to 14 residues. The CDR3 DNA follows: TGTGCCAGCAGTTACTCGGTGAACACCGGGGAGCTGTTTTTT. Amino acids: CASSYSVNTGELFF.

This chain joins TRBV5-5 and TRBJ1-5, with D uncertain. CDR1 and CDR2 from the germline V gene are SGHKS and YYEKEE (reference sequence). The CDR3 is 13 amino acids. V was shortened by 2 bases and J by 10 bases, with 13 bases between the two germline ends. DNA of the CDR3: TGTGCCAGCAGCTTTTCCGTGTCTCGACCCCAGCATTTT. It specifies CASSFSVSRPQHF.

This rearrangement joins TRBV7-9 to TRBJ1-6, with a weak D call TRBD1 (6 bases). The CDR3 loop spans 14 amino acids. Per the germline V gene, CDR1 is SEHNR and CDR2 is FQNEAQ (reference sequence). With 2 bases removed from V and 10 bases from J, the gap between germline ends came to 12 bases. The CDR3 region has the DNA TGTGCCAGCAGCTTATGGACAGCGGGATCACCCCTCCACTTT. This sequence encodes CASSLWTAGSPLHF.

The J gene is TRBJ2-7, the V gene TRBV5-6; 8 nucleotides match TRBD1. Germline values: CDR1 SGHDT, CDR2 YYEEEE. The CDR3 loop spans 19 amino acids. V trimming: 2 bases; J trimming: 0 bases; junction bases outside the gene matches: 16. The CDR3 DNA follows: TGTGCCAGCAGCTTCGGCGACAGGGGCCAATCGACCTTCTCCTACGAGCAGTACTTC. This translates into CASSFGDRGQSTFSYEQYF.

The chain employs TRBV5-1 and TRBJ2-5; TRBD1 aligns across 11 bases. The V and J ends lost 0 bases and 4 bases, in that order; junction bases with no gene match: 8. The V gene's germline CDR1 is SGHRS and CDR2 YFSETQ. The CDR3 is 17 residues long. The CDR3 region is CASSLAPTGTGGETQYF. As DNA, the CDR3 is TGCGCCAGCAGCTTGGCCCCTACCGGGACAGGGGGAGAGACCCAGTACTTC.

This clone was found a few times. The chain recombines TRBV24-1 with TRBJ2-1; 7 nucleotides match TRBD2. J was trimmed by 12 bases and V by 5 bases; bases with no gene match: 9. The germline gives CDR1 KGHDR, CDR2 SFDVKD. The CDR3 has 13 residues. The CDR3 DNA follows: TGTGCCACCAGTGCCTCCCCGGGGGGAAGGCAGTTCTTC. Its translation is CATSASPGGRQFF.

This chain joins TRBV7-9 and TRBJ1-4; TRBD1 matches 9 bases. Trimming removed 1 base from V and 4 bases from J; junction bases left unmatched: 4. The germline gives CDR1 SEHNR, CDR2 FQNEAQ (reference sequence). The CDR3 length is 16 residues. For the CDR3, the DNA is TGTGCCAGCAGCTTAGGGACAGGGGCCTTTAATGAAAAACTGTTTTTT. It codes for CASSLGTGAFNEKLFF. Together with reference TRBV7-9 and TRBJ1-4, the CDR3 gives the full variable domain: DTGVSQNPRHKITKRGQNVTFRCDPISEHNRLYWYRQTLGQGPEFLTYFQNEAQLEKSRLLSDRFSAERPKGSFSTLEIQRTEQGDSAMYLCASSLGTGAFNEKLFFGSGTQLSVL.

The rearrangement joins TRBV24-1 to TRBJ1-1; D is undetermined. The CDR3 contains 15 residues. V lost 9 bases and J lost 5, with 21 bases in between. Looked up from germline, CDR1 is KGHDR and CDR2 is SFDVKD. CDR3 amino acids: CATLAARSGNTEAFF. CDR3 nucleotide sequence: TGTGCCACCCTTGCGGCGAGATCCGGAAATACTGAAGCTTTCTTT.

The chain recombines TRBV3-1 (or the pseudogene TRBV3-2) with TRBJ2-2, with 10 bases fitting TRBD1. V lost 1 base and J lost 5; bases outside the gene matches: 10. In germline, CDR1 is LGHDT, CDR2 YNNKEL (reference sequence). There are 18 residues in the CDR3. CDR3 DNA sequence: TGTGCCAGCAGCCAAGTAGACAGGGGGCGAAAGCTGACCGGGGAGCTGTTTTTT. Translation gives CASSQVDRGRKLTGELFF.